The next 23 T cell receptor beta chains were all read from a single sample in a study of shared clonotypes between healthy human individuals. Positive CCR7 selection of CD45RO-negative cells yielded the naive CD8 cells, and terminally differentiated effector memory CD45RA+ cells were excluded. The protocol was immunoSEQ multiplex PCR, while the TCRdb copy is restricted to in-frame clones and leaves out a portion. The sample records over 2 million clones, over 85% being singletons. Sequencing was performed on naive CD8+ T cells sorted from blood. The receptor set was obtained from a man between 18 and 35 years old in good health.

This clone was counted a single time. This specimen includes other DNA sequences encoding the same CDR3. The chain is built from TRBV5-1 and TRBJ1-1; TRBD1 might be the D (5 bases). V dropped 0 bases and J dropped 6 bases, with 12 bases sitting between them. Looked up from germline, CDR1 is SGHRS and CDR2 is YFSETQ. The CDR3 contains 14 residues. CDR3 sequence reads: CASSLVGVGAEAFF. The CDR3 region has the DNA TGCGCCAGCAGCTTGGTGGGGGTAGGAGCTGAAGCTTTCTTT.

This chain uses TRBV7-3 with TRBJ1-3; no reliable D call. V was shortened by 2 bases and J by 0 bases, with 5 bases between the two germline ends. Germline CDR1 is SGHTA and CDR2 is FQGTGA. This CDR3 is built from 14 residues. The DNA of the CDR3 is TGTGCCAGCAGCTTAGAGAGCTCTGGAAACACCATATATTTT. This translates into CASSLESSGNTIYF.

The chain is built from TRBV5-1 and TRBJ2-1; D not certain. Germline V gives CDR1 SGHRS, CDR2 YFSETQ. V lost 0 bases and J lost 2, with 6 bases in between. The CDR3 has 14 amino acids. This CDR3 is CASSLVGTYNEQFF. The CDR3 DNA sequence: TGCGCCAGCAGCTTGGTAGGTACCTACAATGAGCAGTTCTTC.

The chain carries TRBV5-6 and TRBJ1-1; D is unresolved. The CDR3 has 13 amino acids. The V end was cut by 3 bases, the J end by 0 bases, with 6 bases between. Germline loops: CDR1 SGHDT, CDR2 YYEEEE. The CDR3 is CASSSALNTEAFF. As DNA, the CDR3 is TGTGCCAGCAGCTCCGCCTTGAACACTGAAGCTTTCTTT.

The V call is TRBV5-6, the J call TRBJ1-6, with 8 nucleotides matching TRBD1. V gave up 0 bases and J gave up 3 bases; unmatched junction bases: 5. Looked up from germline, CDR1 is SGHDT and CDR2 is YYEEEE. This CDR3 spans 17 amino acids. CDR3: CASSLGQGLIYNSPLHF. CDR3 coding DNA: TGTGCCAGCAGCTTGGGACAGGGGCTTATCTATAATTCACCCCTCCACTTT.

Of note for this clone: The sample carries other DNA sequences with the same CDR3. The chain is built from TRBV11-3 and TRBJ1-1; the D is unclear. Trimming stripped 1 base from V and 1 base from J, with 4 bases between. The CDR3 loop spans 13 amino acids. The germline CDR1 and CDR2 sequences are SGHNT and YENEEA. The CDR3 DNA is TGTGCCAGCAGCTTAGTACAGAACACTGAAGCTTTCTTT. It yields the protein CASSLVQNTEAFF.

The V gene is TRBV13, the J gene TRBJ2-5, with 10 bases fitting TRBD2. Germline V gives CDR1 PRHDT, CDR2 FYEKMQ (reference sequence). Trimming took 7 bases from V and 2 from J; bases not matched to a gene: 10. The CDR3 runs to 16 residues. The CDR3 reads CASTPGLAVPQETQYF. The CDR3 bases are TGTGCCAGCACGCCCGGACTAGCGGTTCCACAAGAGACCCAGTACTTC.

The chain uses TRBV2 and TRBJ1-4; D unclear. CDR1 is SNHLY and CDR2 is FYNNEI in the germline V gene. The V and J ends lost 6 bases and 8 bases respectively, with 10 bases between them. The CDR3 sequence is 12 residues long. Written as DNA, the CDR3 is TGTGCCAGCAGCGAACGGGCGGAAAAACTGTTTTTT. Translation gives CASSERAEKLFF.

The chain couples TRBV5-8 to TRBJ1-2, with a weak D call TRBD1 (6 bases). V lost 5 bases to trimming and J lost 5 bases, with 13 bases between them. This CDR3 comprises 13 residues. The germline CDR1 and CDR2 sequences are SGHTS and YDEGEE. In nucleotides, the CDR3 is TGTGCCAGCAGACCCAGGGGAGGATATGGCTACACCTTC. This encodes CASRPRGGYGYTF.

The CDR3 region is CASRGHLSYEQYF. For the CDR3, the DNA is TGTGCCAGCAGGGGACACCTCTCCTACGAGCAGTACTTC. V gene TRBV2 combines with J gene TRBJ2-7; a possible D gene is TRBD1 (6 bases). CDR3 length equals 13 residues. V was cut by 6 bases and J by 0 bases, with 9 bases left in between. CDR1 and CDR2 from the germline V gene are SNHLY and FYNNEI.

The CDR3 DNA reads as TGCGCCAGCAGCCAAGTGTGGGGCGGGAGTGGCAATGAGCAGTTCTTC. It encodes CASSQVWGGSGNEQFF. This rearrangement joins TRBV4-3 to TRBJ2-1, with 7 bases identical to TRBD2. The CDR3 has 16 residues. Germline lookup yields CDR1 LGHNA and CDR2 YSLEER. V dropped 1 base and J dropped 6; count of bases not matched to a gene: 9.

CDR3: CASSISLSGAYEQYF. As DNA, the CDR3 is TGTGCCAGTAGTATTTCCCTAAGCGGGGCCTACGAGCAGTACTTC. This sequence joins TRBV19 and TRBJ2-7; 7 nucleotides agree with TRBD2. This CDR3 is built from 15 residues. Germline V gene sequence: CDR1 LNHDA, CDR2 SQIVND (reference sequence). V shed 3 bases and J 2 bases; nucleotides not matched to a gene: 7.

CDR3 sequence reads: CASSQDLGDSYNYGYTF. Here the CDR3 DNA reads TGCGCCAGCAGCCAAGACCTCGGCGACAGCTATAACTATGGCTACACCTTC. The genes are TRBV4-3 and TRBJ1-2; TRBD1 is a possible D gene (5 bases). Germline V lookup: CDR1 LGHNA, CDR2 YSLEER. This CDR3 is built from 17 residues. V gave up 0 bases and J gave up 1 base, with 15 bases separating them.

The chain has TRBV5-1 and TRBJ1-2, with 10 bases lining up with TRBD1. V lost 3 bases to trimming and J lost 3 bases; unmatched junction nucleotides: 5. CDR1 and CDR2 from the germline V gene are SGHRS and YFSETQ. The CDR3 has 15 residues. The CDR3 DNA sequence: TGCGCCAGCAGCTGGGGACAGGGGCTGGACTATGGCTACACCTTC. Its protein product is CASSWGQGLDYGYTF.

The rearrangement uses TRBV11-2 and TRBJ2-3; TRBD2 might be the D (6 bases). With 1 base removed from V and 0 bases from J, the gap between germline ends came to 8 bases. This CDR3 is 15 amino acids long. Germline V lookup: CDR1 SGHAT, CDR2 FQNNGV. The CDR3 bases are TGTGCCAGCAGCTTAGGGGAGGCCAGCACAGATACGCAGTATTTT. Translated: CASSLGEASTDTQYF.

This clone was seen only once. The chain employs TRBV9 and TRBJ1-3, with a possible D match to TRBD1 (5 bases). V lost 4 bases and J lost 8, with 19 bases in between. The CDR3 has 15 residues. Germline-derived CDR1 and CDR2 are SGDLS and YYNGEE. The CDR3 coding sequence is TGTGCCAGCAGCATCTCGGGGCTCTCTGAGGACACCATATATTTT. Amino acids: CASSISGLSEDTIYF.

This chain connects TRBV6-1 to TRBJ2-2; D gene uncertain. V shed 4 bases and J shed 3 bases, with 3 bases lying between them. Germline V gene lookup returns CDR1 MNHNS and CDR2 SASEGT. The CDR3 sequence is 12 residues long. CDR3 DNA: TGTGCCAGCAGTGTGGACACCGGGGAGCTGTTTTTT. Translating gives CASSVDTGELFF.

The genes are TRBV5-6 and TRBJ1-3, with a possible D match to TRBD1 (6 bases). This CDR3 comprises 16 residues. Trimming cost V 0 bases and J 0 bases, with 10 bases left between them. Germline-derived CDR1 and CDR2 are SGHDT and YYEEEE. CDR3 bases: TGTGCCAGCAGCTTGGCCGGGGGCACCTCTGGAAACACCATATATTTT. Translated: CASSLAGGTSGNTIYF.

The genes are TRBV6-5 and TRBJ2-7; 7 bases are shared with TRBD1. Losses at the gene ends were 5 bases for V and 0 bases for J; bases not matched to a gene: 1. The germline CDR1 and CDR2 sequences are MNHEY and SVGAGI. The CDR3 runs to 13 residues. The CDR3 here is CASSGTDSYEQYF. CDR3 DNA sequence: TGTGCCAGCAGTGGGACAGACTCCTACGAGCAGTACTTC.

The chain is built from TRBV18 and TRBJ2-7; D possibly matches TRBD1 or TRBD2 (5 bases each). CDR3 length: 14 residues. Looked up from germline, CDR1 is KGHSH and CDR2 is LQKENI. With 0 bases removed from V and 5 bases from J, the gap between germline ends came to 11 bases. Written as DNA, the CDR3 is TGTGCCAGCTCACCACCCCAGGGACCCAACGAGCAGTACTTC. Encoded protein: CASSPPQGPNEQYF.

The V call is TRBV2, the J call TRBJ2-7; D is ambiguous. The CDR3 consists of 15 residues. V gave up 1 base and J gave up 0 bases, with 10 bases separating them. Looked up from germline, CDR1 is SNHLY and CDR2 is FYNNEI. The CDR3 region is CASSEGSPSSYEQYF. Here the CDR3 DNA reads TGTGCCAGCAGTGAAGGCAGCCCGAGCTCCTACGAGCAGTACTTC.

The J gene is TRBJ1-2, the V gene TRBV4-1, with 11 bases matching TRBD1. The CDR3 covers 16 residues. Trimming at V came to 1 base and at J to 4 bases, leaving 5 bases not matched to a gene. Looked up from germline, CDR1 is MGHRA and CDR2 is YSYEKL. The CDR3 is CASSQAGQGVAYGYTF. For the CDR3, the DNA is TGCGCCAGCAGCCAAGCGGGACAGGGGGTGGCCTATGGCTACACCTTC.

This clone was recorded only once. The rearrangement links TRBV19 to TRBJ1-1, with a possible D match to TRBD1 (5 bases). The CDR3 sequence is 11 residues long. Germline lookup yields CDR1 LNHDA and CDR2 SQIVND (reference sequence). V dropped 7 bases and J dropped 5 bases, with 8 bases sitting between them. CDR3 residues: CASTRETEAFF. CDR3 nucleotide sequence: TGTGCCAGTACCAGGGAAACTGAAGCTTTCTTT.